One and the same sample provided the 14 T cell receptor beta chains below, sequenced in a study of molecular identifiers for immune sequencing clone quantification. One entry per CDR3 protein results from TCRdb running MiXCR on the PCR reads. Of fewer than 100,000 distinct CDR3 sequences listed, around 20% are singletons. Input material: naive CD8+ T cells from blood, with Jurkat cell RNA spiked in. Documented subset: FACS-sorted CD8+CD4-CCR7+CD45RA+ naive T cells. All receptors derive from a human donor in good health. Some libraries in this study had Jurkat cell RNA spiked in.

This clonotype was found many times. The genes are TRBV3-1 and TRBJ2-5; possible D gene TRBD2, 6 bases. Germline loops: CDR1 LGHDT, CDR2 YNNKEL (reference sequence). The CDR3 totals 17 residues. With 1 base removed from V and 0 bases from J, the gap between germline ends came to 15 bases. In DNA form, the CDR3 reads TGTGCCAGCAGCCAAGGATTCCCCTCTAGCGACCAAGAGACCCAGTACTTC. Its protein is CASSQGFPSSDQETQYF.

This clonotype was picked up many times. The chain joins TRBV4-1 to TRBJ2-3, with D uncertain. This CDR3 is built from 13 residues. Germline values: CDR1 MGHRA, CDR2 YSYEKL. The V and J ends lost 1 base and 8 bases respectively, with 10 bases between them. CDR3 sequence reads: CASSQALWATQYF. The DNA for the CDR3 is TGCGCCAGCAGCCAAGCGCTTTGGGCTACGCAGTATTTT.

Regarding this clonotype: The conserved phenylalanine or tryptophan is not found at the CDR3 terminus, so this likely reflects a read error. The chain has TRBV27 and TRBJ1-5, with D hard to call. The germline V gene encodes CDR1 MNHEY and CDR2 SMNVEV (reference sequence). This CDR3 contains 14 residues. Trimming removed 3 bases at V and 1 base at J, with 7 bases between. CDR3 in amino acids: CASSFLGSNQPQHL. The CDR3 coding sequence is TGTGCCAGCAGTTTTCTGGGGAGCAATCAGCCCCAGCATCTT.

Concerning this clonotype: A junction end diverges from the germline sequence, so it may reflect a read error. The rearrangement uses TRBV12-3 or TRBV12-4 and TRBJ1-1; D is unresolved. The CDR3 extends over 15 amino acids. This chain's CDR3 is CASTPTGHMNTETFF. Here the CDR3 DNA reads TGTGCCAGCACCCCAACTGGCCACATGAACACTGAAACTTTCTTT.

On this clonotype itself: Since a much larger clone is just one base distant, this may be a read error. The V call is TRBV7-9, the J call TRBJ2-7, with D perhaps TRBD1 (8 bases). Between the trimmed V and J ends, which lost 3 bases and 3 bases, there was a span of 21 bases. The CDR3 is made up of 17 amino acids. The germline gives CDR1 SEHNR, CDR2 FQNEAQ (reference sequence). The CDR3 reads CASSFGQRTGRDYEQYF. The CDR3 region has the DNA TGTGCCAGCAGCTTCGGCCAACGGACAGGGAGGGACTACGAGCAGTACTTC.

Ten or more counts support this clonotype. The rearrangement joins TRBV5-1 to TRBJ1-1, with D maybe TRBD1 (5 bases). CDR3 length equals 14 residues. Germline CDR1 and CDR2: SGHRS and YFSETQ. Trimming stripped 9 bases from V and 1 base from J, with 16 bases between. This CDR3 reads CATSETGTNTEAFF. The CDR3 coding sequence is TGCGCCACCTCCGAGACGGGGACGAACACTGAAGCTTTCTTT.

Worth noting for this clonotype: A much larger clone differs from this one at a single base, so this may be a read error. The CDR3 does not end in the conserved phenylalanine or tryptophan, so this is likely a read error. This chain uses TRBV6-5 with TRBJ1-2, with 8 bases that match TRBD1. The CDR3 has 14 residues. Germline assignment: CDR1 MNHEY and CDR2 SVGAGI. Trimming at V came to 2 bases and at J to 4 bases, leaving 3 bases not matched to a gene. CDR3 protein: CASSYDQGAYGYTL. The CDR3 region has the DNA TGTGCCAGCAGTTACGATCAGGGGGCCTATGGCTACACCCTC.

The chain carries TRBV4-1 and TRBJ1-1; TRBD1 might be the D (5 bases). The CDR3 sequence is 13 residues long. Looked up from germline, CDR1 is MGHRA and CDR2 is YSYEKL. The germline V and J ends were trimmed by 5 bases and 5 bases, with 12 bases remaining between them. CDR3 DNA sequence: TGCGCCAGCAGCGATAAAGGGGTTACTGAAGCTTTCTTT. Its translation: CASSDKGVTEAFF.

This clonotype was detected many times. This sequence joins TRBV2 and TRBJ2-3, with D tentatively TRBD2 (6 bases). There are 15 residues in the CDR3. The V end lost 8 bases, the J end lost 4 bases, and 19 bases lay between the germline ends. CDR1 and CDR2 (germline): SNHLY, FYNNEI. CDR3 in DNA: TGTGCCAGCCCGGGACTCCTCAATTGGGCAGATACGCAGTATTTT. The encoded protein is CASPGLLNWADTQYF.

This clonotype was seen only a few times. The rearrangement links TRBV27 to TRBJ2-1, with D perhaps matching TRBD2 (6 bases). Germline loops: CDR1 MNHEY, CDR2 SMNVEV (reference sequence). Trimming took off 6 bases at V and 5 bases at J, with 14 bases between the two ends. This CDR3 region has 14 residues. The CDR3 loop reads CASSGDWTNNEQFF. CDR3 nucleotide sequence: TGTGCCAGCAGCGGGGACTGGACTAACAATGAGCAGTTCTTC.

This clonotype was detected many times. The genes are TRBV6-2 or TRBV6-3 and TRBJ2-1; D gene uncertain. The CDR3 is 14 amino acids. Germline lookup yields CDR1 MNHEY and CDR2 SVGEGT. V lost 9 bases and J lost 2, with 14 bases in between. CDR3 sequence reads: CASLSDGPYNEQFF. The CDR3 DNA reads as TGTGCCAGTCTCAGCGATGGGCCCTACAATGAGCAGTTCTTC.

The V call is TRBV11-2, the J call TRBJ2-3; D tentatively reads TRBD1 or TRBD2 (5 bases each). V was shortened by 3 bases and J by 1 base, with 17 bases between the two germline ends. CDR3 length equals 17 residues. Per germline, CDR1 SGHAT and CDR2 FQNNGV. The CDR3 DNA follows: TGTGCCAGCAGCTTCATCGGTTCCGGGACCGGCACAGATACGCAGTATTTT. Its translation: CASSFIGSGTGTDTQYF.

The rearrangement links TRBV12-3 or TRBV12-4 to TRBJ2-5; tentatively, D is TRBD2 (5 bases). The CDR3 runs 13 residues. V was shortened by 5 bases and J by 5 bases, with 12 bases between the two germline ends. Written as DNA, the CDR3 is TGTGCCAGCAGTCTGTGGCGGAGGGAGACCCAGTACTTC. It codes for CASSLWRRETQYF.

This clonotype occurred many times. The rearrangement uses TRBV4-3 and TRBJ1-1, with 10 bases aligning to TRBD1. The CDR3 is 15 amino acids. Germline lookup yields CDR1 LGHNA and CDR2 YSLEER. V was pared by 5 bases and J by 4 bases, with 7 bases of the junction left unmatched. DNA of the CDR3: TGCGCCAGCAGCGAAACAAGGACAGGGGGCACTGAAGCTTTCTTT. Encoded protein: CASSETRTGGTEAFF.